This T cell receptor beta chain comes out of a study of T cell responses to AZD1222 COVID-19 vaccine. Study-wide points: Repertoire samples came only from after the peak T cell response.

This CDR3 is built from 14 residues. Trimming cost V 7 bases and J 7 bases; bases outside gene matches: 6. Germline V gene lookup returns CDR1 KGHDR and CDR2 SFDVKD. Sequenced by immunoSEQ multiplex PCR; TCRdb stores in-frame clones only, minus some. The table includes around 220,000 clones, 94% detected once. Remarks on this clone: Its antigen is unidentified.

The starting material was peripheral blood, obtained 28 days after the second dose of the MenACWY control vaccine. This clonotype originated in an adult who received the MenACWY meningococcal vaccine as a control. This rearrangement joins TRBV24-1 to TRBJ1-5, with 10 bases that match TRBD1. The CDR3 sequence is CATSRGTGAQPQHF. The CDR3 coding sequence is TGTGCCACCAGCCGAGGGACAGGGGCGCAGCCCCAGCATTTT.